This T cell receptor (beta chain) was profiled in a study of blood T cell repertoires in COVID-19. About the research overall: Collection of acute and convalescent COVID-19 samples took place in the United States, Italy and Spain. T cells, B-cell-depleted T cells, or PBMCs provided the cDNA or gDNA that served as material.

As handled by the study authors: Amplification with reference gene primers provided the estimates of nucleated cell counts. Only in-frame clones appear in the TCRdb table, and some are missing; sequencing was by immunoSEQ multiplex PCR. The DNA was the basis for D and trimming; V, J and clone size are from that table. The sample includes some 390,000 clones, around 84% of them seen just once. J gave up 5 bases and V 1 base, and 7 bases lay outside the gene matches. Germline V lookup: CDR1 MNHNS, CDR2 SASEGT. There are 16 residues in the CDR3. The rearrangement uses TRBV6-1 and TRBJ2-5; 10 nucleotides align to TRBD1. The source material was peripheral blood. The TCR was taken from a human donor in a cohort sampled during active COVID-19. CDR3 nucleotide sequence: TGTGCCAGCAGTGAAGTAAGGGGACAGGGGAGGGAGACCCAGTACTTC. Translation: CASSEVRGQGRETQYF.